The 14 T cell receptor beta chains reported below all come from one sample, sequenced in a study of tumor-infiltrating lymphocytes in primary liver carcinoma. TCR beta cDNA came from 400 to 500 ng total RNA, primed with a constant-region primer. Each TCR beta library was derived from three nested multiplex PCR rounds that employed slightly modified ARM-PCR. For 10 cycles apiece, the opening two PCR rounds ran with TRBV1-TRBV30 forward primers and a C-beta reverse primer. TCRdb re-analysed the multiplex PCR reads in MiXCR, keeping a single row per CDR3 protein. Found here are fewer than 70,000 distinct CDR3 sequences, approximately 70% of them singletons; the top ten hold just over 55%. The tissue used was unsorted bulk material of about 17-33 mg. RNA and DNA were co-extracted from it with the AllPrep DNA/RNA mini kit. Sequencing was performed on liver tumor tissue from sampling region 2. As to subset: tumor region T2, inferior pole. The receptors here all came from a man aged 35 to 55 with primary liver carcinoma and hepatitis B virus infection.

Worth noting for this clonotype: Possible read error: a much larger clone is one base away. CDR3 sequence (DNA): TGTGCCAGCAACCCCCGAGGGATAATAGAGGAGCTGTTTTTT. Protein: CASNPRGIIEELFF. The chain has TRBV6-1 and TRBJ2-2, with D tentatively TRBD2 (5 bases). CDR3 size: 14 residues. The V end lost 7 bases, the J end lost 10 bases, and 19 bases lay between the germline ends. Per the germline V gene, CDR1 is MNHNS and CDR2 is SASEGT.

This clonotype was detected ten times or more. The chain carries TRBV29-1 and TRBJ2-3, with 10 bases identical to TRBD2. Trimming cost V 7 bases and J 3 bases; bases outside gene matches: 7. The CDR3 consists of 14 residues. CDR1 and CDR2 (germline): SQVTM, ANQGSEA. This CDR3 is CSGLSGRGTDTQYF. In nucleotides, the CDR3 is TGCAGCGGCCTAAGCGGGAGGGGAACAGATACGCAGTATTTT.

The chain couples TRBV11-2 to TRBJ2-7; D may be TRBD2 (6 bases). The CDR3 is 12 residues long. Germline assignment: CDR1 SGHAT and CDR2 FQNNGV. CDR3 bases: TGTCTCTGCAGTCCCGGGGGCTACGAGCAGTACTTC. Residues: CLCSPGGYEQYF.

A note on this clonotype: A read error is likely, as this CDR3 ends without the conserved phenylalanine or tryptophan. J is TRBJ1-1 and V is TRBV5-6, with unresolved D. Germline V gene lookup returns CDR1 SGHDT and CDR2 YYEEEE. The CDR3 is 15 amino acids. CDR3 sequence reads: CASSLVGRMNTEAFL. CDR3 nucleotides: TGTGCCAGCAGCTTGGTGGGTAGGATGAATACTGAAGCTTTCCTT.

Turning to this clonotype: At one of its ends the junction is not consistent with the germline gene, which may arise from a read error. This chain links TRBV4-2 with TRBJ1-1, with 8 positions matching TRBD1. The CDR3 totals 17 residues. CDR1 and CDR2 from the germline V gene are LGHNA and YNFKEQ. The CDR3 reads CASSQEYGQGFCSEAFF. For the CDR3, the DNA is TGTGCAAGCAGCCAAGAGTACGGACAGGGTTTTTGTAGTGAAGCTTTCTTT.

The table lists this clonotype with a few counts. One end of the junction is discordant with germline, which a read error may explain. The V and J genes are TRBV4-3 and TRBJ1-3; D is perhaps TRBD1 (6 bases). The CDR3 spans 16 residues. The germline gives CDR1 LGHNA, CDR2 YSLEER. The CDR3 reads CATSQDTGRSGNTIYF. The CDR3 bases are TGCGCCACCAGCCAAGACACAGGGCGCTCTGGAAACACCATATATTTT.

For this clonotype: At one boundary the junction diverges from the germline segment, which might be a read error. The chain recombines TRBV5-1 with TRBJ2-3, with unresolved D. CDR3 size: 12 residues. Per germline, CDR1 SGHRS and CDR2 YFSETQ. The CDR3, as DNA: TGCACCAGTAGCTTGGCTACAGATACGCAGTATTTT. This translates into CTSSLATDTQYF.

This clonotype was counted at least ten times. V gene TRBV12-3 or TRBV12-4 combines with J gene TRBJ1-1, with unresolved D. Between the trimmed V and J ends, which lost 8 bases and 0 bases, there was a span of 10 bases. The CDR3 runs 13 residues. The CDR3 region has the DNA TGTGCCAGCGGCTCGGGGATGAACACTGAAGCTTTCTTT. This codes for CASGSGMNTEAFF.

The chain has TRBV28 and TRBJ2-2, with a possible D match to TRBD1 (6 bases). Trimming shortened V by 8 bases and J by 6 bases, and 13 bases separated the two germline ends. This CDR3 spans 13 amino acids. CDR1 is MDHEN, CDR2 SYDVKM, per germline. CDR3 protein: CASDRRAAGELFF. CDR3 DNA sequence: TGTGCCAGCGACAGGCGGGCGGCCGGGGAGCTGTTTTTT.

The chain is built from TRBV6-2 or TRBV6-3 and TRBJ2-7; TRBD1 matches 7 bases. CDR1 and CDR2 (germline): MNHEY, SVGEGT. V trimming: 2 bases; J trimming: 4 bases; junction bases outside the gene matches: 8. CDR3 length equals 15 residues. CDR3 region: CASSYNLDREYEQYF. In nucleotides, the CDR3 is TGTGCCAGCAGTTACAATCTAGACAGGGAATACGAGCAGTACTTC.

About this clonotype: This could be a read error, since a much larger clone is one nucleotide away. The chain combines TRBV11-3 with TRBJ2-3, with D unclear. The CDR3 runs to 12 residues. Germline values: CDR1 SGHNT, CDR2 YENEEA. Trimming stripped 4 bases from V and 5 bases from J, with 7 bases between. Here the CDR3 reads CASSCNEDTQYF. CDR3 DNA: TGTGCCAGCAGCTGCAATGAAGATACGCAGTATTTT.

As regards this clonotype: The junction and the germline gene differ at one end; a read error may be behind it. This chain joins TRBV11-2 and TRBJ2-7, with D possibly TRBD2 on 5 matching bases. The germline gives CDR1 SGHAT, CDR2 FQNNGV. The CDR3 totals 15 residues. This chain's CDR3 is CTSRLSSGIIYEQYF. The CDR3 DNA is TGTACCAGCAGATTATCCTCGGGGATTATCTACGAGCAGTACTTC.

The chain joins TRBV11-2 to TRBJ2-5, with D possibly being TRBD2 (6 bases). There are 16 residues in the CDR3. V lost 7 bases, J lost 6 bases, and 24 bases lay in between. CDR1 and CDR2 (germline): SGHAT, FQNNGV. The CDR3 DNA sequence: TGTGCCAGCACCCAAACTTCTGGCCGGGGGAAAAAGACCCAGTACTTC. Its protein product is CASTQTSGRGKKTQYF.

The genes are TRBV20-1 and TRBJ2-3; 7 bases fit TRBD2. The CDR3 has 13 amino acids. Germline V gives CDR1 DFQATT, CDR2 SNEGSKA (reference sequence). With V trimmed by 7 bases and J by 4 bases, 8 bases remained unmatched. DNA for the CDR3: TGCAGTGTTAGCCCAGCGGGGCCAGATACGCAGTATTTT. This gives the protein CSVSPAGPDTQYF.